The rows below give T cell receptor beta chains drawn from one sample of a study of T cell responses to AZD1222 COVID-19 vaccine. The assay was immunoSEQ multiplex PCR, and TCRdb's table has in-frame clones only and misses some. The sample lists about 160,000 clones, approximately 91% occurring once. The source was peripheral blood, collected on day 0 of AZD1222 vaccination. The receptor source for this set is an adult in good health. Both conserved end residues are part of each CDR3. The order of the fields is V gene, clone size, D gene, J gene, CDR3 DNA, CDR3 protein. D genes are given only for firm matches. Only some rows state a clone size, as once, few, many or a class for expanded clones.

>TRBV24-1|.|.|TRBJ1-2
TGTGCCACCAGTGATTTCGAGGGCTACACCTTC
CATSDFEGYTF
>TRBV30|.|.|TRBJ2-7
TGTGCCTGTGTAAACAGGGACGAGCAGTACTTC
CACVNRDEQYF
>TRBV7-2|.|.|TRBJ2-1
TGTGCCAGCAGCTTAGTCGCGACTCAGACCTACAATGAGCAGTTCTTC
CASSLVATQTYNEQFF
>TRBV28|.|TRBD1|TRBJ1-4
TGTGCCAGCAGAGCAGGGACAGTAGAAAAACTGTTTTTT
CASRAGTVEKLFF
>TRBV6-6|once|.|TRBJ1-1
TGTGCCAGCAGGGATACATTACAGGGAATGAACACTGAAGCTTTCTTT
CASRDTLQGMNTEAFF
>TRBV6-6|.|.|TRBJ2-7
TGTGCCAGCAGTTCCCCGACAGGATCCTACGAGCAGTACTTC
CASSSPTGSYEQYF
>TRBV25-1|.|.|TRBJ1-1
TGTGCCAGCAGTGAACAGAACACTGAAGCTTTCTTT
CASSEQNTEAFF
>TRBV14|.|TRBD2|TRBJ2-1
TGTGCCAGCAGGGGAGGGTCTTCACTTTACAATGAGCAGTTCTTC
CASRGGSSLYNEQFF
>TRBV27|.|.|TRBJ2-7
TGTGCCAGCTCCCTCGGGATACCAACCTACGAGCAGTACTTC
CASSLGIPTYEQYF
>TRBV6-5|.|TRBD1|TRBJ1-5
TGTGCCAGCAGTCAGGGGGCAGTTCAGCCCCAGCATTTT
CASSQGAVQPQHF
>TRBV7-2|.|TRBD1|TRBJ1-4
TGTGCCAGCAGAGAGACAGGGCTCTCTAATGAAAAACTGTTTTTT
CASRETGLSNEKLFF
>TRBV7-2|.|TRBD2|TRBJ2-2
TGTGCCAGCAGGACACATGGGGGGGAGAACACCGGGGAGCTGTTTTTT
CASRTHGGENTGELFF
>TRBV7-9|once|.|TRBJ2-2
TGTGCCAGCAGCTTGAACAGTGTTAACACCGGGGAGCTGTTTTTT
CASSLNSVNTGELFF
>TRBV5-4|.|.|TRBJ2-2
TGTGCCAGCAGCAAATGGGGGGCTGAGATTACCGGGGAGCTGTTTTTT
CASSKWGAEITGELFF
>TRBV9|.|TRBD1|TRBJ2-7
TGTGCCAGCAGCGTAGTACCCGGACAGGGGTACCACGAGCAGTACTTC
CASSVVPGQGYHEQYF
>TRBV11-2|.|.|TRBJ1-6
TGTGCCAGCAGCTTAGGTCCTGATTCACCCCTCCACTTT
CASSLGPDSPLHF
>TRBV18|.|.|TRBJ1-1
TGTGCCAGCTCACCACCAGGTGTGCAGACGAACACTGAAGCTTTCTTT
CASSPPGVQTNTEAFF
>TRBV4-3|.|.|TRBJ1-1
TGCGCCAGCAGCCAAGATTTCGCGGGGATTAGCCCTGAAGCTTTCTTT
CASSQDFAGISPEAFF
>TRBV2|.|TRBD2|TRBJ2-1
TGTGCCAGCAGTGGGGCTAGCGGGGGGCCGTACAATGAGCAGTTCTTC
CASSGASGGPYNEQFF
>TRBV5-1|.|.|TRBJ1-3
TGCGCCAGCAGCTTGGAAGATTCGAGGACAGCCTCTGGAAACACCATATATTTT
CASSLEDSRTASGNTIYF
>TRBV11-2|.|.|TRBJ2-1
TGTGCCAGCAGCACCAGGGGTGGGACGCAGCGGGATGAGCAGTTCTTC
CASSTRGGTQRDEQFF
>TRBV15|.|TRBD1|TRBJ1-1
TGTGCCACCAGCAGAGGTATTGCGGACAGGGGGAAGGGGAACACTGAAGCTTTCTTT
CATSRGIADRGKGNTEAFF
>TRBV19|once|.|TRBJ1-1
TGTGCCAGTAGGGACCAGGGGTTTTCCACTGAAGCTTTCTTT
CASRDQGFSTEAFF
>TRBV5-4|.|.|TRBJ2-7
TGTGCCAGCAGCTGGGGGCCCGGGACGGGGATGAACGAGCAGTACTTC
CASSWGPGTGMNEQYF
>TRBV11-2|.|.|TRBJ2-7
TGTGCCAGCAGCTCCTCCGGGACCTCCTACGAGCAGTACTTC
CASSSSGTSYEQYF
>TRBV11-2|.|.|TRBJ2-3
TGTGCCAGCAGCCCCCCAGACGGGGGAGTTCTCACAGATACGCAGTATTTT
CASSPPDGGVLTDTQYF
>TRBV6-5|.|.|TRBJ1-2
TGTGCCAGCAGTTACTCGGTCGCATATAACTATGGCTACACCTTC
CASSYSVAYNYGYTF
>TRBV19|.|.|TRBJ2-7
TGTGCCAGTAGTCCCGGGGGTGGCTACGAGCAGTACTTC
CASSPGGGYEQYF
>TRBV28|.|TRBD1|TRBJ1-2
TGTGCCAGCAGTCTACCACAGGGGTTTAACTATGGCTACACCTTC
CASSLPQGFNYGYTF
>TRBV5-1|.|TRBD2|TRBJ2-5
TGCGCCAGCAGCATCACGGGGGGGAGACAAGAGACCCAGTACTTC
CASSITGGRQETQYF
>TRBV6-5|once|.|TRBJ1-1
TGTGCCAGCATTCGTAACAGGCAGGAAGCTTTCTTT
CASIRNRQEAFF
>TRBV15|.|.|TRBJ1-2
TGTGCCACCAGCAACCCGGTTGGAAGGGATCACTATGGCTACACCTTC
CATSNPVGRDHYGYTF
>TRBV11-2|.|.|TRBJ1-1
TGTGCCAGCAGCTTATACGGCAGTTTGAGCACTGAAGCTTTCTTT
CASSLYGSLSTEAFF
>TRBV19|once|TRBD1|TRBJ2-7
TGTGCCAGTACCACCGGACAGGGGGCCTCCTACGAGCAGTACTTC
CASTTGQGASYEQYF
>TRBV6-6|.|.|TRBJ2-7
TGTGCCAGCAGTTACAACGGGGGCGCAACCTACGAGCAGTACTTC
CASSYNGGATYEQYF
>TRBV5-1|.|.|TRBJ1-1
TGCGCCAGCAGCCGTGACGGGGTGAACACTGAAGCTTTCTTT
CASSRDGVNTEAFF
>TRBV6-5|.|.|TRBJ2-5
TGTGCCAGCAGTTACTCGAATGGGGCGGAGACCCAGTACTTC
CASSYSNGAETQYF
>TRBV5-4|.|TRBD2|TRBJ2-3
TGTGCCAGCAGCTTGGGGGGACTAGCTCTGATCACAGATACGCAGTATTTT
CASSLGGLALITDTQYF
>TRBV7-2|.|TRBD1|TRBJ1-6
TGTGCCAGCAGCTCAGGACGTGCAGGGGGGATAATTCAACCCCTCCACTTT
CASSSGRAGGIIQPLHF
>TRBV29-1|.|TRBD2|TRBJ2-1
TGCAGCGTTGAAGATTCACTAGCGGACAATGAGCAGTTCTTC
CSVEDSLADNEQFF
>TRBV27|.|TRBD1|TRBJ1-2
TGTGCCAGCAGGCAAATAGGGGGCGCGGACTATGGCTACACCTTC
CASRQIGGADYGYTF
>TRBV11-2|once|.|TRBJ2-5
TGTGCCAGCAGCTTAGGTGGAGGAACTCCAGAGACCCAGTACTTC
CASSLGGGTPETQYF
>TRBV13|.|.|TRBJ2-7
TGTGCCAGCAGCCAGACAGCCTACGAGCAGTACTTC
CASSQTAYEQYF
>TRBV4-1|.|.|TRBJ1-5
TGCGCCAGCAGCCATTCGGCCGGGAGCAATCAGCCCCAGCATTTT
CASSHSAGSNQPQHF
>TRBV5-6|.|.|TRBJ1-5
TGTGCCAGCAGTCCCGGTCGAGGGTATTTTGGGAGTCATCAGCCCCAGCATTTT
CASSPGRGYFGSHQPQHF
>TRBV7-9|.|TRBD2|TRBJ2-2
TGTGCCAGCAGCCCCGGCTCTAGCGGGATGCTAACCGGGGAGCTGTTTTTT
CASSPGSSGMLTGELFF
>TRBV4-1|.|TRBD1|TRBJ2-1
TGCGCCAGCAGCCAAACCGGGACAGGGGGTGACGATGAGCAGTTCTTC
CASSQTGTGGDDEQFF
>TRBV12-3/TRBV12-4|.|.|TRBJ1-2
TGTGCCAGCAGTTTGGGTAACTATGGCTACACCTTC
CASSLGNYGYTF
>TRBV6-5|.|.|TRBJ1-5
TGTGCCAGCAGTTACTCGCCGGATCAGCCCCAGCATTTT
CASSYSPDQPQHF
>TRBV5-1|.|.|TRBJ1-2
TGCGCCAGCAGCACGAAACAGGGACTAGATGGCTACACCTTC
CASSTKQGLDGYTF
>TRBV7-3|once|TRBD2|TRBJ2-7
TGTGCCAGCAGCTTGGGAGGGGCGCTAAGCGGGAGGAGCTACGAGCAGTACTTC
CASSLGGALSGRSYEQYF
>TRBV29-1|few|.|TRBJ2-2
TGCAGCTTCCACGGCAGCGCGAACACCGGGGAGCTGTTTTTT
CSFHGSANTGELFF
>TRBV19|.|.|TRBJ2-6
TGTGCCGCGTCAACCTTAAGCTCTGGGGCCAACGTCCTGACTTTC
CAASTLSSGANVLTF